This section outlines one TCR beta chain sequence together with its context. Its antigen is unidentified. This sample was taken from a study of T cells after posttransplantation cyclophosphamide. Notes on the study in general: Later post-transplant blood repertoires were often dominated by donor CD8+ memory clones. Tissue-infiltrating T cells from skin or gut overlapped little with blood T cells. Recipient CMV seropositivity and CMV reactivation strongly tracked TRB clonality.

Using immunoSEQ multiplex PCR, the repertoire was profiled, and TCRdb retains in-frame clones only, with some absent. The sample shows about 50,000 clones, 85% to 95% of them seen only once. The CDR3 sequence is 14 residues long. CDR1 is SGHNT and CDR2 is YYREEE in the germline V gene (reference sequence). V was cut by 4 bases and J by 6 bases, with 17 bases left in between. The TCR originated in a woman aged 25 to 45 in good health and a related stem cell transplant donor. The chain uses TRBV5-4 and TRBJ2-7, with D possibly matching TRBD2 (6 bases). Sequencing used PBMCs. CDR3 DNA: TGTGCCAGCAGCCTAGGGAGGACTGCACGCGAGCAGTACTTC. Encoded protein: CASSLGRTAREQYF.